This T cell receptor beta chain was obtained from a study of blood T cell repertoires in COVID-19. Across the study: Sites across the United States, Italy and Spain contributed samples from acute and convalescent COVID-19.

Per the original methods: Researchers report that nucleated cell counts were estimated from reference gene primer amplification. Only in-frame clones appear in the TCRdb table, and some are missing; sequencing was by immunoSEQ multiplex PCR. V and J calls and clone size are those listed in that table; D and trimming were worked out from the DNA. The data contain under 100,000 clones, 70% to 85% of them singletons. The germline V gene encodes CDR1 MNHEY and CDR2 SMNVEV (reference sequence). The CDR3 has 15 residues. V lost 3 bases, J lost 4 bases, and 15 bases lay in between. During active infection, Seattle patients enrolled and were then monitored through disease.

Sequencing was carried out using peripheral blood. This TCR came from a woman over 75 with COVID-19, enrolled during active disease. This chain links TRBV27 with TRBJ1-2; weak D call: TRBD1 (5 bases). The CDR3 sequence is CASSLWGSGGYGYTF. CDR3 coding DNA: TGTGCCAGCAGTTTGTGGGGGTCGGGAGGCTATGGCTACACCTTC.